This TCR beta chain was identified during a study of identical twins. Points from the study as a whole: It was out-of-frame TCR alpha sharing in monozygotic twins that models underestimated. Clonotypes of the beta chain that were abundant in cord blood carried fewer insertions (memory repertoires showed none).

The donor group consisted entirely of healthy Caucasians. One entry per CDR3 protein, called by TCRdb with MiXCR from the 5' RACE reads. The sample lists 570,000 or so distinct CDR3 sequences; 9.6% were seen once. Only a few counts were recorded for this clonotype. Its specificity is unknown. This CDR3 has 14 amino acids. V lost 2 bases, J lost 9 bases, and 8 bases stayed unmatched. The germline V gene encodes CDR1 SQVTM and CDR2 ANQGSEA. The same data also contributed to another study, on yellow fever vaccine responses in identical twins. That investigation notes: Twins' T cell vaccine responses reportedly looked partly convergent, partly personalized.

Sample: PBMCs. The chain employs TRBV29-1 and TRBJ2-1; 9 bases fit TRBD1. This TCR derives from a woman younger than 30 in good health. The CDR3 DNA sequence: TGCAGCGTTGAACTACCGGGACAGGGATCTGAGCAGTTCTTC. Its translation: CSVELPGQGSEQFF.